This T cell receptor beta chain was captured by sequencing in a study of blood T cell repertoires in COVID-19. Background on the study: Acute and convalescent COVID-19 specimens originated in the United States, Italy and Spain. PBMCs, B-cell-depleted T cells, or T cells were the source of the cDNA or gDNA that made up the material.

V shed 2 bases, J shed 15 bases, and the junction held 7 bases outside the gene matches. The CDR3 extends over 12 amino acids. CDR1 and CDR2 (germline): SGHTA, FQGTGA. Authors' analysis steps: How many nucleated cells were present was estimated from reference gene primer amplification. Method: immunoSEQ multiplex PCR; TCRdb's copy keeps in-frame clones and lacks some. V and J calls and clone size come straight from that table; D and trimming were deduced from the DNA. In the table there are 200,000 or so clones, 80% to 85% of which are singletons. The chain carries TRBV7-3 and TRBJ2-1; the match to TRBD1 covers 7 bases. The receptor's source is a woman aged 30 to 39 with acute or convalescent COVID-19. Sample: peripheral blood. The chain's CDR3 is CASSLGTGEPFF. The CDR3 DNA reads TGTGCCAGCAGCTTAGGAACAGGGGAACCGTTCTTC.